This T cell receptor (beta chain) was recovered during a study of T cells after yellow fever vaccination. Trimming at V came to 3 bases and at J to 7 bases, leaving 11 bases not matched to a gene. This CDR3 comprises 16 residues. The germline V gene has CDR1 MGHDK and CDR2 SYGVNS. TCRdb re-called the 5' RACE reads through MiXCR, storing one row per CDR3 protein. Seen here are about 300,000 distinct CDR3 sequences, around 6.8% observed once, and the top ten hold roughly 19%. This clonotype was seen more than once but under ten times. This chain links TRBV25-1 with TRBJ2-5; 10 nucleotides agree with TRBD2. The source material was PBMCs, sampled roughly 47 days after the first yellow fever vaccination. The TCR comes from a man in his late teens or twenties who received the YFV17D yellow fever vaccine. The CDR3, as DNA: TGTGCCAGCAGTGAGGGGAAGACTAGCGGGCCGGCGACCCAGTACTTC. This translates into CASSEGKTSGPATQYF.